These 4 T cell receptor beta chains share one sample of origin, sequenced in a study of identical twins. TCRdb re-derived calls from the 5' RACE reads in MiXCR, one entry per CDR3 protein. The table has roughly 290,000 distinct CDR3 sequences, 9.5% seen once. This same sample was also part of a study on yellow fever vaccine responses in identical twins.

What was sequenced was CD8+ T cells sorted from blood. Every receptor here comes from a young woman in good health.

This clonotype turned up a few times. The V and J genes are TRBV4-3 and TRBJ2-1, with TRBD2 as a possible D gene (6 bases). V lost 0 bases and J lost 3, with 21 bases in between. The CDR3 spans 19 residues. CDR1 and CDR2 from the germline V gene are LGHNA and YSLEER. The DNA for the CDR3 is TGCGCCAGCAGCCAAGATCCCTCACCCCGCGGGGCCTTCTACAATGAGCAGTTCTTC. Amino acid sequence: CASSQDPSPRGAFYNEQFF.

The V and J genes are TRBV20-1 and TRBJ2-5, with 11 bases lining up with TRBD1. The CDR3 is made up of 14 amino acids. The germline CDR1 and CDR2 sequences are DFQATT and SNEGSKA (reference sequence). Trimming took 4 bases from V and 4 from J; bases not matched to a gene: 5. The CDR3 sequence is CSAKGQGAGETQYF. CDR3 DNA: TGCAGTGCTAAAGGACAGGGGGCCGGAGAGACCCAGTACTTC.

This clonotype has more than one count but fewer than ten. The chain carries TRBV4-3 and TRBJ2-1; D is unresolved. Trimming left V 1 base short and J 8 bases short, with 12 bases between. From germline, CDR1 is LGHNA and CDR2 YSLEER. CDR3 size: 14 residues. CDR3: CASSQGGVGHEQFF. The CDR3 nucleotides are TGCGCCAGCAGCCAAGGTGGGGTAGGGCATGAGCAGTTCTTC.

This clonotype occurred many times. V is TRBV7-9 and J is TRBJ2-3; D unclear. The V and J ends lost 5 bases and 2 bases respectively, with 14 bases between them. In germline, CDR1 is SEHNR, CDR2 FQNEAQ (reference sequence). This CDR3 is built from 15 residues. The CDR3 coding sequence is TGTGCCAGCAGCCTTGGGGTCCAGTACACAGATACGCAGTATTTT. This codes for CASSLGVQYTDTQYF.